Listed below are T cell receptor beta chains from one sample, sequenced in a study of T cell repertoires in cytomegalovirus infection. Via MiXCR, TCRdb re-called the reads, giving one row per CDR3 protein. The table includes around 200,000 distinct CDR3 sequences, 30% to 45% detected once. For these receptors, no antigen is known. This sample comprised CD8+ T cells from cultured PBMCs, obtained from culture after CMV antigen stimulation. The receptors shown here come from a human donor in good health (CMV status not recorded). Some clones in this sample may be carry-over from other donors' samples. Both conserved end residues are part of each CDR3. Fields, in order: D gene, clone size, J gene, CDR3 length, V gene, CDR3 DNA, CDR3 protein. The D gene is left open where the match is weak. Clone size is given for some rows only: seen once, a few or many times, or a class if the clone is expanded.

>TRBD1|few|TRBJ2-2|16|TRBV7-2
TGTGCCAGCAGCTCCCGACAGGGGTTTAACACCGGGGAGCTGTTTTTT
CASSSRQGFNTGELFF
>TRBD2|-|TRBJ2-3|16|TRBV27
TGTGCCAGCAGTCCCGGGACTAGCGGCTTAGGCGATACGCAGTATTTT
CASSPGTSGLGDTQYF
>TRBD2|-|TRBJ2-2|15|TRBV29-1
TGCAGCGTTGATGCTGGGGGGGCGAACACCGGGGAGCTGTTTTTT
CSVDAGGANTGELFF
>TRBD2|-|TRBJ2-5|18|TRBV24-1
TGTGCCACCAGTGACTCCACTCCTAGCGGGAGGTTTTGGGAGACCCAGTACTTC
CATSDSTPSGRFWETQYF
>-|-|TRBJ1-6|13|TRBV7-2
TGTGCCAGCAGTGTCAGGGTGTCTACACCCCTCCACTTT
CASSVRVSTPLHF
>TRBD2|many|TRBJ2-1|17|TRBV7-2
TGTGCCAGCAGCTTTCTCCGACTAGCGGGGGGGCAGGATGAGCAGTTCTTC
CASSFLRLAGGQDEQFF
>-|-|TRBJ2-7|13|TRBV27
TGTGCCAGCAGTTCGGGGCCCATCTACGAGCAGTACTTC
CASSSGPIYEQYF
>TRBD2|-|TRBJ2-3|17|TRBV27
TGTGCCAGCAGTTCCAGACTAGCGGGAGGGAAAACAGATACGCAGTATTTT
CASSSRLAGGKTDTQYF
>-|few|TRBJ2-1|16|TRBV10-3
TGTGCCATCATGGACAGACGGGCAAGCCTATACAATGAGCAGTTCTTC
CAIMDRRASLYNEQFF
>-|-|TRBJ2-3|17|TRBV9
TGTGCCAGCAGGCCCACCGGCGGGACAATAGGCACAGATACGCAGTATTTT
CASRPTGGTIGTDTQYF
>-|-|TRBJ2-5|14|TRBV28
TGTGCCAGCAGTTTGCAAGTCTTCCAAGAGACCCAGTACTTC
CASSLQVFQETQYF
>TRBD1|few|TRBJ2-4|14|TRBV12-3/TRBV12-4
TGTGCCAGCAGTCCAGGACAGGGGGAAAACATTCAGTACTTC
CASSPGQGENIQYF
>-|-|TRBJ2-7|14|TRBV28
TGTGCCAGCACCCCTGGGGGGTTGGACTACGAGCAGTACTTC
CASTPGGLDYEQYF
>-|-|TRBJ2-2|17|TRBV11-2
TGTGCCAGCAGCTTAGAATGGCCAGCGGAGAACACCGGGGAGCTGTTTTTT
CASSLEWPAENTGELFF
>-|-|TRBJ1-4|11|TRBV28
TGTGCCAGCAGTTTAGCTGAAAAACTGTTTTTT
CASSLAEKLFF
>TRBD1|few|TRBJ2-5|13|TRBV24-1
TGTGCCACCTCAGACAGGGAACAAGAGACCCAGTACTTT
CATSDREQETQYF
>-|-|TRBJ1-3|14|TRBV20-1
TGCAGTGCTAGAGATCTGCGGGCGAGGGACACCATATATTTT
CSARDLRARDTIYF
>-|few|TRBJ2-2|13|TRBV7-6
TGTGCCAGCAGCTTAGCACGCCCCGGGGAGCTGTTTTTT
CASSLARPGELFF
>-|few|TRBJ2-1|14|TRBV7-3
TGTGCCAGCAGCTTCCTGGGCGGAGACAATGAGCAGTTCTTC
CASSFLGGDNEQFF
>-|few|TRBJ1-5|13|TRBV7-8
TGTGCCAGCGGGGAGGGAGTGAATCAGCCCCAGCATTTT
CASGEGVNQPQHF
>-|-|TRBJ2-3|15|TRBV7-6
TGTGCCAGCAGCCCTCCTGACGTAGGCACAGATACGCAGTATTTT
CASSPPDVGTDTQYF
>TRBD1|few|TRBJ1-1|15|TRBV28
TGTGCCAGCAGTTCAGGACAGGGAGAGAACACTGAAGCTTTCTTT
CASSSGQGENTEAFF
>-|few|TRBJ2-2|12|TRBV2
TGTGCCAGCAGCGGAAGGACCGGGGAGCTGTTTTTT
CASSGRTGELFF
>-|many|TRBJ1-2|14|TRBV6-6
TGTGCCAGCAGTTATAGGGGAGAGTCCTATGGCTACACCTTC
CASSYRGESYGYTF
>TRBD1|few|TRBJ1-5|15|TRBV4-1
TGCGCCAGCAGCCCTGGACAGGGGGGCGACCAGCCCCAGCATTTT
CASSPGQGGDQPQHF
>TRBD2|-|TRBJ2-5|15|TRBV7-9
TGTGCCAGCAGCCCGACGACTAGCGGCCAAGAGACCCAGTACTTC
CASSPTTSGQETQYF
>TRBD1|-|TRBJ1-4|17|TRBV7-9
TGTGCCAGCAGCTTAGCCAACAGACAGGGGTCTAATGAAAAACTGTTTTTT
CASSLANRQGSNEKLFF
>-|-|TRBJ2-3|13|TRBV7-2
TGTACCAGCAATCGCAGGGTACGGGATACGCAGTATTTT
CTSNRRVRDTQYF
>-|-|TRBJ2-7|14|TRBV27
TGTGCCAGCAGTTTGACAGGGACTGGGTACGAGCAGTACTTC
CASSLTGTGYEQYF
>TRBD1|-|TRBJ1-1|16|TRBV7-1
TGTGCCAGCAGCCCCGGGACAGGGCGAGTAAGGACTGAAGCTTTCTTT
CASSPGTGRVRTEAFF
>-|-|TRBJ2-7|13|TRBV20-1
TGCAGTACTAGTCGGAAAAACTCCTACGAGCAGTACTTC
CSTSRKNSYEQYF
>-|-|TRBJ1-1|17|TRBV24-1
TGTGCCACCAGTGATTTAAGCCGACAATGGTCTTGGACTGAAGCTTTCTTT
CATSDLSRQWSWTEAFF
>-|-|TRBJ1-2|14|TRBV11-1
TGTGCCAGCAGCCCTTTGGATTCTAACTATGGCTACACCTTC
CASSPLDSNYGYTF
>TRBD1|-|TRBJ2-7|14|TRBV10-3
TGTGCCATCACTGACCGGGACAGGGAGTACGAGCAGTACTTC
CAITDRDREYEQYF
>TRBD1|-|TRBJ2-1|15|TRBV20-1
TGCAGTGCTCCCGTCAGGGGACAGGGGGCCGGTGAGCAGTTCTTC
CSAPVRGQGAGEQFF
>TRBD1|-|TRBJ1-1|15|TRBV7-9
TGTGCCAGCAGCGTCCTGGACAGGGGGAGAACTGAAGCTTTCTTT
CASSVLDRGRTEAFF
>TRBD2|many|TRBJ2-3|16|TRBV2
TGTGCCAGCAGTGAGAGCCTACTAGCGGGCACAAATACGCAGTATTTT
CASSESLLAGTNTQYF
>-|few|TRBJ2-7|15|TRBV7-9
TGTGCCAGCAGCCCCAGCGAAAACCCCGAATTCGAGCAGTACTTC
CASSPSENPEFEQYF
>-|-|TRBJ2-1|13|TRBV7-3
TGTGCCAGCTGGCGCTCCCCCTACAATGAGCAGTTCTTC
CASWRSPYNEQFF